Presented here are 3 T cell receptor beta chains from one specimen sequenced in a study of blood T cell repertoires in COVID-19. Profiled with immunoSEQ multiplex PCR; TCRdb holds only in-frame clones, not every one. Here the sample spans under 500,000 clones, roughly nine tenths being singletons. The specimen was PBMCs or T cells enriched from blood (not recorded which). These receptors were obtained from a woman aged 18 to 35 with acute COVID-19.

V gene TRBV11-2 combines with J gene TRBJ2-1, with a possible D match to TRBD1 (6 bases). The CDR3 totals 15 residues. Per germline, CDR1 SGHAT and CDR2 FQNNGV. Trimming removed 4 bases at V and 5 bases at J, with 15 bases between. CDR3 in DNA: TGTGCCAGCAGCTACAGGGCTGGCAAGGACAATGAGCAGTTCTTC. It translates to CASSYRAGKDNEQFF.

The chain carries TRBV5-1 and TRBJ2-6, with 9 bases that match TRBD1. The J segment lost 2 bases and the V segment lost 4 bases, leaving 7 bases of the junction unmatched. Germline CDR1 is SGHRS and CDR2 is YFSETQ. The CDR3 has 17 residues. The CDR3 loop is CASSIRDRDTGANVLTF. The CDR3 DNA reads TGCGCCAGCAGCATCCGGGACAGGGATACTGGGGCCAACGTCCTGACTTTC.

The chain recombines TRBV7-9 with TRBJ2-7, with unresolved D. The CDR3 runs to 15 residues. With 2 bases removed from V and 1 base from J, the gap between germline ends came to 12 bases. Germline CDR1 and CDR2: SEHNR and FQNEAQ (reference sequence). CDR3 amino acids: CASSLHSGRSYEQYF. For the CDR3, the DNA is TGTGCCAGCAGCTTACACTCTGGCAGGTCCTACGAGCAGTACTTC.